Below, 30 T cell receptor beta chains from the same sample are listed, as sequenced in a study of shared clonotypes between healthy human individuals (dated by TCRdb to the early 2020s). Library creation used the immunoSEQ multiplex PCR assay. TCRdb holds this immuneACCESS table with in-frame rearrangements only. Some clones are missing; in checked studies, unresolved V genes explain under half, and the rest has no known cause. The sample profile shows about a million clones; about 72% of them were found once. In total, the top ten clones hold roughly 0.83% of the sample. Sequencing input: memory CD4+ T cells from PBMCs. The intended sense of this specimen's cell subset or site label: CD45RA-negative fraction. Receptor source: a young man in good health. Some clones in this sample may be carry-over from other donors' samples.

A few counts support this clone. V is TRBV28 and J is TRBJ2-7; tentatively, D is TRBD1 or TRBD2 (5 bases each). This CDR3 is 13 amino acids long. Germline CDR1 is MDHEN and CDR2 is SYDVKM. V lost 10 bases, J lost 2 bases, and 15 bases lay in between. The CDR3 protein is CATISGATYEQYF. CDR3 in DNA: TGTGCCACTATATCCGGGGCCACCTACGAGCAGTACTTC.

The V and J genes are TRBV4-3 and TRBJ1-2, with a weak D call TRBD1 (5 bases). V was shortened by 5 bases and J by 3 bases, with 10 bases between the two germline ends. The CDR3 totals 13 residues. Germline loops: CDR1 LGHNA, CDR2 YSLEER. The CDR3 protein is CASSIKTDYGYTF. In DNA, the CDR3 is TGCGCCAGCAGCATAAAGACAGACTATGGCTACACCTTC.

The genes are TRBV30 and TRBJ1-3, with D possibly being TRBD1 (5 bases). Between the trimmed V and J ends, which lost 5 bases and 0 bases, there was a span of 11 bases. Per the germline V gene, CDR1 is GTSNPN and CDR2 is SVGIG (reference sequence). The CDR3 spans 14 residues. DNA of the CDR3: TGTGCCTGGGGGGACGGTCGCTCTGGAAACACCATATATTTT. This sequence encodes CAWGDGRSGNTIYF.

The genes are TRBV10-3 and TRBJ2-1, with 10 bases aligning to TRBD2. Per the germline V gene, CDR1 is ENHRY and CDR2 is SYGVKD. Trimming cost V 4 bases and J 1 base; bases outside gene matches: 13. CDR3 length: 19 amino acids. CDR3 nucleotides: TGTGCCATCAGTGGTCCTACAGCGGGAGGGCCGAAATCCTACAATGAGCAGTTCTTC. Protein product: CAISGPTAGGPKSYNEQFF.

Points on this clone: Other nucleotide sequences in the sample specify the same CDR3. This chain connects TRBV18 to TRBJ1-1; TRBD1 matches at 7 bases. The ends lost 3 bases at V and 1 base at J; junction bases unmatched: 5. The germline V gene has CDR1 KGHSH and CDR2 LQKENI. The CDR3 has 15 residues. CDR3 DNA sequence: TGTGCCAGCTCACCGCGACAGGGAACGAACACTGAAGCTTTCTTT. Its translation: CASSPRQGTNTEAFF.

V is TRBV7-2 and J is TRBJ2-7, with TRBD2 identical over 9 bases. CDR3 length: 19 amino acids. The germline V gene has CDR1 SGHTA and CDR2 FQGNSA. The ends lost 2 bases at V and 1 base at J; junction bases unmatched: 15. In nucleotides, the CDR3 is TGTGCCAGCAGCTTAAAGGTGGTGATGGCGGGAGGGCCATCCTACGAGCAGTACTTC. Its translation: CASSLKVVMAGGPSYEQYF.

The rearrangement links TRBV6-6 to TRBJ1-2; D may be TRBD1 (5 bases). The ends were cut back, 2 bases at V and 5 bases at J, with 9 bases in the middle. CDR3 length equals 13 residues. Germline V gives CDR1 MNHNY, CDR2 SVGAGI (reference sequence). The CDR3 reads CASSYEGPYGYTF. DNA of the CDR3: TGTGCCAGCAGTTACGAGGGGCCGTATGGCTACACCTTC.

This clone came up a few times. The chain couples TRBV6-1 to TRBJ1-3; possibly TRBD1 for D (6 bases). Trimming took off 4 bases at V and 2 bases at J, with 12 bases between the two ends. In germline, CDR1 is MNHNS, CDR2 SASEGT. This CDR3 contains 15 residues. Written as DNA, the CDR3 is TGTGCCAGCAGTGGAACAGGGACGACTGGAAACACCATATATTTT. Translating gives CASSGTGTTGNTIYF.

CDR3 residues: CASNHAGSAYEQYF. CDR3 bases: TGCGCCAGCAATCACGCAGGGTCCGCCTACGAGCAGTACTTC. The chain couples TRBV23-1 to TRBJ2-7; TRBD1 might be the D (5 bases). TRBV23-1 is an open reading frame whose function is uncertain. This CDR3 comprises 14 residues. Trimming removed 7 bases from V and 2 bases from J, with 15 bases in between.

A word on this clone: The sample has other DNA sequences that encode this CDR3 too. V and J are TRBV28 and TRBJ2-2; 8 nucleotides agree with TRBD2. The CDR3 spans 17 residues. Germline CDR1 reads MDHEN; CDR2 reads SYDVKM. Trimming at V came to 7 bases and at J to 6 bases, leaving 16 bases not matched to a gene. DNA of the CDR3: TGTGCCAGCAATCAGCGGGGGCGGGGAGGTAGGGCCGGGGAGCTGTTTTTT. It yields the protein CASNQRGRGGRAGELFF.

J is TRBJ1-2 and V is TRBV4-1; TRBD1 aligns across 8 bases. This CDR3 region has 15 residues. The germline V gene encodes CDR1 MGHRA and CDR2 YSYEKL. V was pared by 4 bases and J by 5 bases, with 9 bases of the junction left unmatched. The CDR3 here is CASSRGQGERYGYTF. For the CDR3, the DNA is TGCGCCAGCAGCCGAGGACAGGGTGAGAGATATGGCTACACCTTC.

A remark on this clone: With only one base between it and a far larger clone, this is likely a read error. J is TRBJ2-5 and V is TRBV21-1; the table gives TRBD1 as D, unverified against the DNA. TRBV21-1 is described as a pseudogene. The CDR3 is 13 residues long. CDR3 protein: CASSRGQQETQYF. Here the CDR3 DNA reads TGTGCCAGCAGCAGGGGACAGCAAGAGACCCAGTACTTC.

V gene TRBV15 combines with J gene TRBJ2-1, with 13 bases aligning to TRBD2. The V gene's germline CDR1 is LNHNV and CDR2 YYDKDF (reference sequence). The J segment lost 9 bases and the V segment lost 5 bases, leaving 7 bases of the junction unmatched. The length of the CDR3 is 15 residues. CDR3 sequence reads: CATSQTSGRRGEQFF. For the CDR3, the DNA is TGTGCCACCAGCCAGACTAGCGGGAGGCGGGGTGAGCAGTTCTTC. The full variable domain, completed using reference TRBV15 and TRBJ2-1, is DAMVIQNPRYQVTQFGKPVTLSCSQTLNHNVMYWYQQKSSQAPKLLFHYYDKDFNNEADTPDNFQSRRPNTSFCFLDIRSPGLGDTAMYLCATSQTSGRRGEQFFGPGTRLTVL.

The chain employs TRBV28 and TRBJ2-5; no clear D gene. The germline CDR1 and CDR2 sequences are MDHEN and SYDVKM. Trimming removed 11 bases at V and 1 base at J, with 11 bases between. The CDR3 contains 12 residues. CDR3 residues: CASQAVQETQYF. CDR3 in DNA: TGTGCCTCCCAGGCGGTCCAAGAGACCCAGTACTTC. The full variable domain, in which reference TRBV28 and TRBJ2-5 provide the parts outside the CDR3, is DVKVTQSSRYLVKRTGEKVFLECVQDMDHENMFWYRQDPGLGLRLIYFSYDVKMKEKGDIPEGYSVSREKKERFSLILESASTNQTSMYLCASQAVQETQYFGPGTRLLVL.

With respect to this clone: A far larger clone lies a single base away; this is likely a read error. The V call is TRBV6-6, the J call TRBJ2-2; D is perhaps TRBD1 or TRBD2 (5 bases each). The CDR3 covers 14 residues. Germline CDR1 MNHNY, CDR2 SVGAGI (reference sequence). The chain's CDR3 is CASRSGTDTGELLF. In DNA form, the CDR3 reads TGTGCCAGCAGGTCAGGGACGGACACCGGGGAGCTGCTTTTT.

The V and J genes are TRBV7-9 and TRBJ1-1; D is undetermined. Germline lookup yields CDR1 SEHNR and CDR2 FQNEAQ (reference sequence). CDR3 length equals 14 residues. Trimming stripped 1 base from V and 4 bases from J, with 10 bases between. The CDR3 sequence is CASSLVGSGTEAFF. CDR3 DNA sequence: TGTGCCAGCAGCTTAGTAGGATCTGGCACTGAAGCTTTCTTT.

Details on this clone: This CDR3 is also generated by other DNA sequences in the sample. This chain links TRBV18 with TRBJ2-5; TRBD2 matches 14 bases. The germline CDR1 and CDR2 sequences are KGHSH and LQKENI. This CDR3 contains 15 residues. With 3 bases clipped from V and 3 bases from J, the junction kept 0 bases outside the gene matches. In nucleotides, the CDR3 is TGTGCCAGCTCACCGGGACTAGCGGGAGAAGAGACCCAGTACTTC. Its protein product is CASSPGLAGEETQYF.

The rearrangement joins TRBV11-3 to TRBJ2-7; 9 nucleotides align to TRBD1. CDR3 length: 13 amino acids. V dropped 7 bases and J dropped 7; count of bases not matched to a gene: 8. CDR1 is SGHNT and CDR2 is YENEEA in the germline V gene. The CDR3 nucleotides read TGTGCCAGCAAGCAACAGGGGGCGGAAGAGCAGTACTTC. This codes for CASKQQGAEEQYF.

The rearrangement links TRBV15 to TRBJ1-4; D might be TRBD1 (6 bases). Germline V gives CDR1 LNHNV, CDR2 YYDKDF (reference sequence). The CDR3 has 16 residues. V was cut by 2 bases and J by 8 bases, with 18 bases left in between. CDR3 loop: CATSRQLDRRAEKLFF. CDR3 coding DNA: TGTGCCACCAGCAGACAGTTGGACAGACGGGCAGAAAAACTGTTTTTT.

This clone was counted only a few times. The V call is TRBV27, the J call TRBJ2-1; 11 positions match TRBD2. Germline V gene data show CDR1 as MNHEY and CDR2 as SMNVEV (reference sequence). CDR3 length: 18 residues. The V and J ends lost 5 bases and 7 bases, in that order; junction bases with no gene match: 16. The CDR3 sequence is CASSPTLRLAGGGNEQFF. CDR3 in DNA: TGTGCCAGCAGTCCCACCTTAAGGCTAGCGGGAGGAGGGAATGAGCAGTTCTTC.

The genes are TRBV6-5 and TRBJ2-7; D is perhaps TRBD2 (5 bases). Trimming removed 7 bases from V and 0 bases from J, with 10 bases in between. The CDR3 has 13 amino acids. The germline CDR1 and CDR2 sequences are MNHEY and SVGAGI. CDR3 protein: CASNGGPSYEQYF. DNA of the CDR3: TGTGCCAGCAACGGCGGGCCCTCCTACGAGCAGTACTTC.

This clone has more than one count but fewer than ten. The CDR3 spells CASSGGRPNGTNYGYTF. The CDR3 DNA follows: TGTGCCAGCAGCGGGGGCCGTCCAAATGGGACTAACTATGGCTACACCTTC. The rearrangement uses TRBV9 and TRBJ1-2; a weak D match, TRBD1 (5 bases). V lost 3 bases, J lost 0 bases, and 18 bases lay in between. Per the germline V gene, CDR1 is SGDLS and CDR2 is YYNGEE. This CDR3 has 17 residues.

The genes are TRBV19 and TRBJ1-5; D unclear. CDR1 is LNHDA and CDR2 is SQIVND in the germline V gene (reference sequence). Trimming pared 4 bases from V and 2 bases from J, leaving 18 bases between. The CDR3 is 17 residues long. The CDR3 loop is CASSRPGSWRGNQPQHF. Here the CDR3 DNA reads TGTGCCAGTAGTAGACCTGGTTCCTGGAGGGGCAATCAGCCCCAGCATTTT.

The rearrangement joins TRBV21-1 to TRBJ2-7; the DNA was not compared with TRBD2, the D call given in the table. TRBV21-1 is recorded as a pseudogene. The CDR3 runs 13 residues. The CDR3 spells CASTLGEGDEQYF. The CDR3 DNA is TGTGCCAGCACCTTAGGGGAGGGGGACGAGCAGTACTTC.

The rearrangement joins TRBV19 to TRBJ2-2, with D perhaps TRBD1 (6 bases). The CDR3 is 13 amino acids. Looked up from germline, CDR1 is LNHDA and CDR2 is SQIVND (reference sequence). Trimming cost V 11 bases and J 5 bases, with 15 bases left between them. In nucleotides, the CDR3 is TGTGCCTGCTCCTACAGGGAAACCGGGGAGCTGTTTTTT. This sequence encodes CACSYRETGELFF.

In the case of this clone: Other DNA sequences of this sample code for an identical CDR3. The gene calls are TRBV5-1 and TRBJ2-1; possible D gene TRBD1, 8 bases. From germline, CDR1 is SGHRS and CDR2 YFSETQ. V lost 4 bases, J lost 6 bases, and 17 bases lay in between. The CDR3 is 15 amino acids. CDR3 DNA: TGCGCCAGCAGCCTGGGGGGGACAGGAGTCAATGAGCAGTTCTTC. This encodes CASSLGGTGVNEQFF.

For this clone: Just one base apart from a much larger clone, this may be a read error. The rearrangement joins TRBV7-3 to TRBJ2-2; 7 nucleotides match TRBD2. The trim removed 4 bases at V and 3 bases at J, leaving 5 bases unmatched. CDR3 length: 15 amino acids. Germline loops: CDR1 SGHTA, CDR2 FQGTGA. The DNA for the CDR3 is TGTGCCAGCAGCTCCCGGACTAGTTACACCGGGGAGCTGTTTTTT. It is translated as CASSSRTSYTGELFF. The entire variable domain, with the rest obtained from reference TRBV7-3 and TRBJ2-2, is as follows: GAGVSQTPSNKVTEKGKYVELRCDPISGHTALYWYRQSLGQGPEFLIYFQGTGAADDSGLPNDRFFAVRPEGSVSTLKIQRTERGDSAVYLCASSSRTSYTGELFFGEGSRLTVL.

The rearrangement uses TRBV11-2 and TRBJ1-2; D uncertain. Germline CDR1 and CDR2: SGHAT and FQNNGV. The CDR3 totals 12 residues. The V end was cut by 1 base, the J end by 11 bases, with 11 bases between. The CDR3 spells CASSLGGKVYTF. Written as DNA, the CDR3 is TGTGCCAGCAGCTTAGGTGGGAAGGTTTACACCTTC.

The chain couples TRBV7-6 to TRBJ2-5; D is perhaps TRBD1 (5 bases). This CDR3 region has 16 residues. CDR1 and CDR2 from the germline V gene are SGHVS and FNYEAQ. Trimming stripped 2 bases from V and 1 base from J, with 14 bases between. CDR3 residues: CASSLHGRVPQETQYF. As DNA, the CDR3 is TGTGCCAGCAGCTTACATGGCAGGGTGCCCCAAGAGACCCAGTACTTC. The whole variable domain, filled in from reference TRBV7-6 and TRBJ2-5, reads GAGVSQSPRYKVTKRGQDVALRCDPISGHVSLYWYRQALGQGPEFLTYFNYEAQQDKSGLPNDRFSAERPEGSISTLTIQRTEQRDSAMYRCASSLHGRVPQETQYFGPGTRLLVL.

The chain has TRBV7-2 and TRBJ2-1; 12 nucleotides agree with TRBD2. V lost 4 bases, J lost 5 bases, and 9 bases stayed unmatched. CDR1 and CDR2 (germline): SGHTA, FQGNSA. This CDR3 region has 17 residues. As DNA, the CDR3 is TGTGCCAGCAGCTGGCTAGCGGGAGGGCCAGAAAACAATGAGCAGTTCTTC. Translation gives CASSWLAGGPENNEQFF.